These T cell receptor beta chains were read from a single sample in a study of response to subunit inactivated influenza vaccine. TCRdb itself ran the RT-PCR reads through MiXCR, one entry per CDR3 protein. Among roughly 790,000 distinct CDR3 sequences listed, around 20% were seen once. Sequenced here: PBMCs from blood, sampled roughly 5 days after vaccination. The origin of the receptors is a man in his fifties or sixties who received an inactivated influenza vaccine. CDR3s include the opening cysteine and the closing phenylalanine or tryptophan. A D gene is named only where the DNA matches it firmly. Size is stated for part of the rows, as once, few or many counts, or as a class when the clone is expanded.

TRBJ1-2,.,TRBV4-3,.,CASSQETQGYGYTF,TGCGCCAGCAGCCAAGAGACACAAGGCTATGGCTACACCTTC
TRBJ2-5,TRBD1,TRBV12-3/TRBV12-4,few,CASRATGAPRTQYF,TGTGCCAGCAGGGCTACAGGGGCCCCGCGGACCCAGTACTTC
TRBJ2-7,.,TRBV19,.,CASKRSRATYEQYF,TGTGCCAGTAAACGAAGCAGAGCCACCTACGAGCAGTACTTC
TRBJ2-1,TRBD2,TRBV5-5,few,CASSLGLAAINNEQFF,TGTGCCAGCAGCTTGGGACTAGCGGCGATCAACAATGAGCAGTTCTTC
TRBJ2-1,TRBD2,TRBV20-1,many,CSASRLARLYNEQFF,TGCAGTGCTAGTAGACTAGCTCGGTTATACAATGAGCAGTTCTTC
TRBJ2-1,TRBD1,TRBV15,.,CATSKGQLSSYNEQFF,TGTGCCACCAGCAAGGGACAGCTAAGCTCCTACAATGAGCAGTTCTTC
TRBJ1-5,TRBD1,TRBV12-3/TRBV12-4,few,CASSLAPGTAPNQPQHF,TGTGCCAGCAGTTTAGCGCCCGGGACAGCCCCAAATCAGCCCCAGCATTTT
TRBJ2-1,TRBD2,TRBV27,.,CASSFLAGFGNEQFF,TGTGCCAGCAGTTTCTTAGCGGGGTTTGGCAATGAGCAGTTCTTC
TRBJ1-2,TRBD1,TRBV29-1,few,CSVEDLNRGNVYTF,TGCAGCGTTGAAGATCTTAACAGGGGAAATGTCTACACCTTC
TRBJ2-3,TRBD1,TRBV12-3/TRBV12-4,few,CASSPYRGRTDTQYF,TGTGCCAGCAGTCCCTACAGGGGGAGGACAGATACGCAGTATTTT
TRBJ1-5,.,TRBV6-2/TRBV6-3,.,CASSNSGNQPQHF,TGTGCCAGCAGTAACTCCGGCAATCAGCCCCAGCATTTT
TRBJ2-5,.,TRBV20-1,.,CSARDQGSGETQYF,TGCAGTGCTAGAGACCAGGGGAGTGGAGAGACCCAGTACTTC
TRBJ2-3,.,TRBV7-2,.,CASSLVIGSDTQYF,TGTGCCAGCAGCTTAGTTATCGGGTCAGATACGCAGTATTTT
TRBJ2-7,TRBD2,TRBV12-3/TRBV12-4,few,CASSGTSVDEQYF,TGTGCCAGCAGCGGGACTAGCGTCGACGAGCAGTACTTC
TRBJ2-1,TRBD2,TRBV12-3/TRBV12-4,few,CASSGRPSTSGNYNEQFF,TGTGCCAGCAGTGGCCGTCCTAGTACTAGCGGCAATTACAATGAGCAGTTCTTC
TRBJ2-7,TRBD1,TRBV2,few,CASSVGTGSTYEQYF,TGTGCCAGCAGTGTCGGGACAGGGTCGACCTACGAGCAGTACTTC
TRBJ2-7,TRBD1,TRBV6-1,.,CASSTAGGSYEQYF,TGTGCCAGCAGTACCGCAGGGGGTTCCTACGAGCAGTACTTC
TRBJ1-3,TRBD1,TRBV7-3,few,CASSVTGGSGNTIYF,TGTGCCAGCAGCGTAACAGGGGGTTCTGGAAACACCATATATTTT
TRBJ1-5,.,TRBV6-1,few,CASSQTARGGAQNQPQHF,TGTGCCAGCAGTCAAACCGCCCGAGGAGGGGCGCAGAATCAGCCCCAGCATTTT
TRBJ2-5,.,TRBV12-5,.,CASGLNTETQYF,TGTGCTAGTGGTTTGAACACAGAGACCCAGTACTTC
TRBJ2-5,.,TRBV4-1,few,CASSQDSTVTQETQYF,TGCGCCAGCAGCCAAGATTCCACTGTGACCCAAGAGACCCAGTACTTC
TRBJ2-7,.,TRBV29-1,.,CSVRTGTRNEQYF,TGCAGCGTTCGGACTGGTACGCGAAACGAGCAGTACTTC
TRBJ2-2,TRBD2,TRBV10-2,.,CASSEAAGGRYTGELFF,TGCGCCAGCAGTGAGGCAGCGGGGGGCCGGTACACCGGGGAGCTGTTTTTT
TRBJ2-7,TRBD2,TRBV12-3/TRBV12-4,many,CASSLGLVFYEQYF,TGTGCCAGCAGTCTAGGACTAGTGTTCTACGAGCAGTACTTC
TRBJ2-1,.,TRBV20-1,.,CSARPPGLSSYNEQFF,TGCAGTGCTAGACCACCGGGACTTAGCTCCTACAATGAGCAGTTCTTC
TRBJ2-7,TRBD2,TRBV20-1,few,CSAATTSGGAYEQYF,TGCAGTGCTGCAACCACTAGCGGGGGGGCCTACGAGCAGTACTTC
TRBJ2-1,TRBD2,TRBV7-9,once,CASSLVIAGGFDEQFF,TGTGCCAGCAGCTTAGTTATAGCGGGGGGTTTCGATGAGCAGTTCTTC
TRBJ2-1,.,TRBV10-3,.,CAISHPADEQFF,TGTGCCATCAGCCACCCGGCCGATGAGCAGTTCTTC